The next 27 T cell receptor beta chains were all read from a single sample in a study of T-cell reconstitution after alpha-beta-depleted transplantation in children. As it was prepared, the TCRbeta library received unique molecular identifiers. TCRdb reanalysed the PCR reads using MiXCR and keeps one entry per CDR3 protein. The data contain about 230,000 distinct CDR3 sequences, approximately 10% of them singletons. Sequencing was performed on PBMCs from the stem cell graft donor, taken from the stem cell graft. The receptors were gathered from a human donor who donated a stem cell graft to a child with acute lymphoblastic leukemia.

The table lists this clonotype with many counts. V gene TRBV3-1 combines with J gene TRBJ2-2; unclear D gene. The CDR3 spans 11 residues. Trimming shortened V by 1 base and J by 6 bases, and 0 bases separated the two germline ends. Germline V gene sequence: CDR1 LGHDT, CDR2 YNNKEL (reference sequence). CDR3 nucleotides: TGTGCCAGCAGCCAAGCCGGGGAGCTGTTTTTT. This encodes CASSQAGELFF.

A few counts support this clonotype. The genes are TRBV2 and TRBJ1-2; D not certain. The CDR3 covers 12 residues. Per the germline V gene, CDR1 is SNHLY and CDR2 is FYNNEI. Trimming removed 8 bases at V and 1 base at J, with 8 bases between. The CDR3 spells CASVEDNYGYTF. CDR3 nucleotides: TGTGCCAGCGTTGAAGATAACTATGGCTACACCTTC.

The J gene is TRBJ1-2, the V gene TRBV5-6, with D unclear. This CDR3 spans 16 amino acids. V lost 4 bases and J lost 6, with 22 bases in between. Germline loops: CDR1 SGHDT, CDR2 YYEEEE. CDR3 in DNA: TGTGCCAGCAGCACCGCCCCCTCGGCACCCGGTGATGGCTACACCTTC. Its protein is CASSTAPSAPGDGYTF. Full variable domain (rest looked up from reference TRBV5-6 and TRBJ1-2): DAGVTQSPTHLIKTRGQQVTLRCSPKSGHDTVSWYQQALGQGPQFIFQYYEEEERQRGNFPDRFSGHQFPNYSSELNVNALLLGDSALYLCASSTAPSAPGDGYTFGSGTRLTVV.

This clonotype came up a few times. The gene calls are TRBV5-1 and TRBJ1-4; D call uncertain. The germline V and J ends were trimmed by 2 bases and 0 bases, with 5 bases remaining between them. The CDR3 has 14 residues. Germline loops: CDR1 SGHRS, CDR2 YFSETQ. DNA for the CDR3: TGCGCCAGCAGCTTACAGACAACTAATGAAAAACTGTTTTTT. Protein sequence: CASSLQTTNEKLFF.

The gene calls are TRBV5-1 and TRBJ2-2; possible D gene TRBD2, 6 bases. Between the trimmed V and J ends, which lost 3 bases and 5 bases, there was a span of 14 bases. There are 15 residues in the CDR3. The V gene's germline CDR1 is SGHRS and CDR2 YFSETQ. Written as DNA, the CDR3 is TGCGCCAGCAGCTATGGGACTCCCGTAACCGGGGAGCTGTTTTTT. It is translated as CASSYGTPVTGELFF.

This clonotype was recorded a few times. The chain has TRBV25-1 and TRBJ1-5; no reliable D call. The V gene lost 2 bases and the J gene lost 5 bases, with 7 bases spanning the gap. Per the germline V gene, CDR1 is MGHDK and CDR2 is SYGVNS. The CDR3 is 13 residues long. This chain's CDR3 is CASSENPDQPQHF. The CDR3, as DNA: TGTGCCAGCAGTGAAAACCCCGATCAGCCCCAGCATTTT.

This clonotype showed up many times. The rearrangement uses TRBV5-1 and TRBJ2-1; no reliable D call. Trimming removed 4 bases from V and 1 base from J, with 12 bases in between. The germline CDR1 and CDR2 sequences are SGHRS and YFSETQ. The CDR3 contains 15 residues. CDR3 coding DNA: TGCGCCAGCAGCGTCGATATTCGGTCCTACAATGAGCAGTTCTTC. It yields the protein CASSVDIRSYNEQFF.

This clonotype was counted ten times or more. The chain employs TRBV6-4 and TRBJ2-1; 7 nucleotides align to TRBD1. From germline, CDR1 is MRHNA and CDR2 SNTAGT. Trimming cost V 5 bases and J 7 bases; bases outside gene matches: 8. The CDR3 has 14 amino acids. The CDR3 loop reads CASSRTGALNEQFF. In DNA form, the CDR3 reads TGTGCCAGCAGTCGTACAGGGGCCCTAAATGAGCAGTTCTTC.

This clonotype was counted many times. This chain links TRBV29-1 with TRBJ2-2; D uncertain. CDR1 is SQVTM, CDR2 ANQGSEA, per germline. Trimming left V 4 bases short and J 5 bases short, with 11 bases between. CDR3 length: 13 amino acids. This CDR3 reads CSVAGRITGELFF. CDR3 nucleotides: TGCAGCGTTGCCGGACGGATAACCGGGGAGCTGTTTTTT.

The chain uses TRBV15 and TRBJ2-5; TRBD1 aligns across 7 bases. Germline trimming cut 3 bases from V and 3 bases from J; bases unmatched to any gene: 4. The CDR3 loop spans 14 amino acids. Germline V gene data show CDR1 as LNHNV and CDR2 as YYDKDF (reference sequence). The CDR3 DNA is TGTGCCACCAGCAGTAGACAGGGCGAAGAGACCCAGTACTTC. This gives the protein CATSSRQGEETQYF.

The sample holds many counts of this clonotype. This chain uses TRBV6-5 with TRBJ2-3; 10 nucleotides align to TRBD2. In germline, CDR1 is MNHEY, CDR2 SVGAGI. With V trimmed by 1 base and J by 5 bases, 6 bases remained unmatched. The CDR3 contains 16 residues. The CDR3 loop reads CASSYFSGGPKDTQYF. Here the CDR3 DNA reads TGTGCCAGCAGTTACTTTAGCGGGGGGCCAAAAGATACGCAGTATTTT.

This clonotype was counted many times. The genes are TRBV10-3 and TRBJ2-7; TRBD1 aligns across 8 bases. Germline V gives CDR1 ENHRY, CDR2 SYGVKD. J was trimmed by 1 base and V by 10 bases; bases with no gene match: 9. This CDR3 has 14 residues. CDR3 in amino acids: CATGDGQGSYEQYF. The CDR3 DNA sequence: TGTGCCACCGGCGATGGACAGGGATCCTACGAGCAGTACTTC.

This clonotype has more than one count but fewer than ten. This chain connects TRBV12-3 or TRBV12-4 to TRBJ1-1; a weak D match, TRBD1 (5 bases). The CDR3 covers 13 residues. The germline V and J ends were trimmed by 7 bases and 2 bases, with 11 bases remaining between them. CDR3 protein: CASTLQDNTEAFF. The DNA for the CDR3 is TGTGCCAGCACCTTACAGGATAACACTGAAGCTTTCTTT.

This clonotype was detected a few times. The gene calls are TRBV10-3 and TRBJ1-4; TRBD1 aligns across 8 bases. Per the germline V gene, CDR1 is ENHRY and CDR2 is SYGVKD. The ends lost 0 bases at V and 8 bases at J; junction bases unmatched: 5. This CDR3 spans 15 amino acids. The chain's CDR3 is CAISESGGQGEKLFF. CDR3 DNA: TGTGCCATCAGTGAGTCAGGAGGACAGGGCGAAAAACTGTTTTTT.

This clonotype has a handful of counts. In nucleotides, the CDR3 is TGCGCCAGCAGCCGAGACCCCCAAGAGACCCAGTACTTC. Protein sequence: CASSRDPQETQYF. The chain recombines TRBV5-1 with TRBJ2-5; unclear D gene. CDR1 is SGHRS and CDR2 is YFSETQ in the germline V gene. V lost 4 bases and J 1 base, leaving 8 bases between the germline ends. This CDR3 is 13 amino acids long.

There are many counts of this clonotype. The gene calls are TRBV15 and TRBJ2-3, with 8 bases aligning to TRBD1. In germline, CDR1 is LNHNV, CDR2 YYDKDF (reference sequence). Unmatched junction bases numbered 5, after V lost 1 base and J lost 8 bases. The length of the CDR3 is 14 residues. The CDR3 region has the DNA TGTGCCACCAGCAGAGGACAGGGGCTGGTTACGCAGTATTTT. Protein product: CATSRGQGLVTQYF.

This clonotype was counted only a few times. The genes are TRBV20-1 and TRBJ2-1, with 8 bases matching TRBD2. The CDR3 is 10 amino acids. Germline loops: CDR1 DFQATT, CDR2 SNEGSKA (reference sequence). The junction had 1 base not matched to a gene; V was cut back by 0 bases and J by 15 bases. The CDR3 region is CSARDRGGFF. CDR3 in DNA: TGCAGTGCTAGAGACCGGGGGGGGTTCTTC.

This chain's CDR3 is CASSSGTEFVKQYF. The CDR3 DNA follows: TGTGCCAGCAGTTCCGGGACCGAGTTCGTTAAGCAGTACTTC. The chain uses TRBV6-5 and TRBJ2-7, with D perhaps matching TRBD1 or TRBD2 (5 bases each). CDR3 length: 14 amino acids. Trimming stripped 4 bases from V and 8 bases from J, with 18 bases between. Looked up from germline, CDR1 is MNHEY and CDR2 is SVGAGI.

Of note for this clonotype: This clone may be a read error of a much larger clone one base away. This chain joins TRBV6-5 and TRBJ1-5, with 9 bases fitting TRBD1. Germline V gene sequence: CDR1 MNHEY, CDR2 SVGAGI. The CDR3 runs to 18 residues. This chain's CDR3 is CASNYDRGRKYSNQPQHF. CDR3 DNA sequence: TGTGCCAGCAATTACGACAGGGGGAGAAAGTATAGCAATCAGCCCCAGCATTTT.

The table lists this clonotype with many counts. The rearrangement links TRBV7-9 to TRBJ1-2; no reliable D call. Trimming took off 4 bases at V and 7 bases at J, with 16 bases between the two ends. This CDR3 contains 14 residues. In germline, CDR1 is SEHNR, CDR2 FQNEAQ (reference sequence). CDR3 in DNA: TGTGCCAGCAGCTCCCTAGCCGGGGAGGGTGGCTACACCTTC. Protein product: CASSSLAGEGGYTF. The complete variable domain, with remaining parts taken from reference TRBV7-9 and TRBJ1-2, reads DTGVSQNPRHKITKRGQNVTFRCDPISEHNRLYWYRQTLGQGPEFLTYFQNEAQLEKSRLLSDRFSAERPKGSFSTLEIQRTEQGDSAMYLCASSSLAGEGGYTFGSGTRLTVV.

The table lists this clonotype with a few counts. The V and J genes are TRBV6-1 and TRBJ1-2; maybe TRBD1 (5 bases). Germline V lookup: CDR1 MNHNS, CDR2 SASEGT. Trimming took off 0 bases at V and 2 bases at J, with 7 bases between the two ends. The CDR3 spans 14 residues. For the CDR3, the DNA is TGTGCCAGCAGTGAAGCCAAGGGGAACTATGGCTACACCTTC. Its protein product is CASSEAKGNYGYTF.

This clonotype came up many times. The chain is built from TRBV20-1 and TRBJ1-1; unclear D gene. CDR1 and CDR2 from the germline V gene are DFQATT and SNEGSKA (reference sequence). V shed 5 bases and J shed 2 bases, with 12 bases lying between them. The CDR3 is 13 residues long. CDR3: CSAPTESNTEAFF. In DNA, the CDR3 is TGCAGTGCTCCGACCGAGTCAAACACTGAAGCTTTCTTT.

This clonotype was recorded many times. The chain joins TRBV5-1 to TRBJ2-1; possible D gene TRBD2, 6 bases. Between the trimmed V and J ends, which lost 0 bases and 3 bases, there was a span of 13 bases. In germline, CDR1 is SGHRS, CDR2 YFSETQ. The CDR3 is made up of 16 amino acids. The CDR3, as DNA: TGCGCCAGCAGCTTGGGCGGCGGGGCCAACTACAATGAGCAGTTCTTC. Its protein product is CASSLGGGANYNEQFF. The full variable domain, completed using reference TRBV5-1 and TRBJ2-1, is KAGVTQTPRYLIKTRGQQVTLSCSPISGHRSVSWYQQTPGQGLQFLFEYFSETQRNKGNFPGRFSGRQFSNSRSEMNVSTLELGDSALYLCASSLGGGANYNEQFFGPGTRLTVL.

The chain links TRBV5-1 to TRBJ2-1; TRBD2 is a possible D gene (5 bases). The CDR3 totals 14 residues. CDR1 SGHRS and CDR2 YFSETQ come from the germline V gene. V lost 5 bases, J lost 2 bases, and 11 bases lay in between. This chain's CDR3 is CASREALTYNEQFF. The CDR3 DNA sequence: TGCGCCAGCAGGGAGGCACTTACCTACAATGAGCAGTTCTTC.

This chain links TRBV6-5 with TRBJ2-5; D is undetermined. V lost 6 bases to trimming and J lost 12 bases, with 11 bases between them. CDR1 MNHEY and CDR2 SVGAGI come from the germline V gene. The CDR3 has 10 residues. In DNA, the CDR3 is TGTGCCAGCAGGCAAGATAAGGAGTACTTC. Amino acids: CASRQDKEYF.

This clonotype was counted many times. The chain joins TRBV29-1 to TRBJ1-5; possibly TRBD1 for D (6 bases). The germline V gene has CDR1 SQVTM and CDR2 ANQGSEA. Trimming took 7 bases from V and 8 from J, leaving 18 bases between them. This CDR3 spans 13 amino acids. The CDR3 DNA sequence: TGCAGCGCTGGGGGAACAGGGTTTAAGCCCCAGCATTTT. Its translation is CSAGGTGFKPQHF.

This chain connects TRBV18 to TRBJ2-3; D gene unclear. Germline CDR1 and CDR2: KGHSH and LQKENI. Trimming left V 5 bases short and J 2 bases short, with 11 bases between. The CDR3 runs 14 residues. The CDR3 loop is CASSWAPDTDTQYF. The CDR3 nucleotides are TGTGCCAGCTCATGGGCCCCAGACACAGATACGCAGTATTTT. The whole variable domain, filled in from reference TRBV18 and TRBJ2-3, reads NAGVMQNPRHLVRRRGQEARLRCSPMKGHSHVYWYRQLPEEGLKFMVYLQKENIIDESGMPKERFSAEFPKEGPSILRIQQVVRGDSAAYFCASSWAPDTDTQYFGPGTRLTVL.